This record looks at one T cell receptor (beta chain) sequence and its context. Germline-derived CDR1 and CDR2 are SEHNR and FQNEAQ (reference sequence). This CDR3 comprises 17 residues. The V segment lost 6 bases and the J segment 5 bases; nucleotides outside the gene matches: 13. This record comes from a study of blood T cell repertoires in COVID-19. About the research overall: Some COVID-19 samples were acute and others convalescent; all came from the United States, Italy and Spain. PBMCs, B-cell-depleted T cells, or T cells provided the cDNA or gDNA that made up the material.

Original handling: Reference gene primer amplification yielded estimated nucleated cell counts. Sequencing used immunoSEQ multiplex PCR; TCRdb keeps in-frame clones, though not all of them. The DNA was the basis for D and trimming; V, J and clone size are from that table. The sample has about 280,000 clones, about 89% seen once. This rearrangement joins TRBV7-9 to TRBJ2-7; 13 bases fit TRBD2. The sample comprised peripheral blood. The clonotype originates from a man between 40 and 49 years old with active or convalescent COVID-19. CDR3 amino acids: CASSRTSGSLTYNEQYF. DNA of the CDR3: TGTGCCAGCAGTAGGACTAGCGGGAGCCTCACTTATAACGAGCAGTACTTC.